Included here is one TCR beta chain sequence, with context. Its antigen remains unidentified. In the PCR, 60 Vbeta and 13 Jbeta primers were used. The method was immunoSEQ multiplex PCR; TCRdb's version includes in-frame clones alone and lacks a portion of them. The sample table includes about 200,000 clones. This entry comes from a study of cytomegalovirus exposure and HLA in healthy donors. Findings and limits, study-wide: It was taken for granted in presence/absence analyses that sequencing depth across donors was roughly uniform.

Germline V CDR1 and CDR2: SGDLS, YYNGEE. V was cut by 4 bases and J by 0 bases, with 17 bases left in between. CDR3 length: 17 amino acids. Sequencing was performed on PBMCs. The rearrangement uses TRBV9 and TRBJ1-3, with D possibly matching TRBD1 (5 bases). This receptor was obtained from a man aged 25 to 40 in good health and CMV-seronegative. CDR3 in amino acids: CASSPWGTGGSGNTIYF. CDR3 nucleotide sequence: TGTGCCAGCAGCCCATGGGGGACGGGAGGCTCTGGAAACACCATATATTTT.